This T cell receptor (beta chain) was recovered during a study of T cell changes during pregnancy in multiple sclerosis. The germline CDR1 and CDR2 sequences are MNHNY and SVGAGI (reference sequence). Deletions cut 7 bases from V and 9 bases from J, with 16 bases between. This CDR3 comprises 13 residues. The repertoire was sequenced with immunoSEQ multiplex PCR; TCRdb's copy has only in-frame clones and lacks some. The table shows 35,000 to 45,000 clones, with roughly 88% occurring only once. The material was CD8+ T cells from peripheral blood mononuclear cells, obtained in the first trimester of pregnancy. The chain links TRBV6-6 to TRBJ2-4; no definite D call. The sequence came from a female donor with multiple sclerosis, enrolled in a pregnancy study. The DNA for the CDR3 is TGTGCCAGCAACGGTTACGCCCTTGGCATTCAGTACTTC. The encoded protein is CASNGYALGIQYF.